This T cell receptor beta chain was documented in a study of CD8+CD57+ T cells in acquired aplastic anemia. Study details: The average for DNA from sorted CD4+ and CD8+ cells was 3 to 3.5 ug. Approximately 11 million reads were obtained on average for healthy donor CD4+ cells.

The study profiled TCR beta VDJ and CDR3 using genomic DNA as template. From the reads, TCRdb called clonotypes with MiXCR, one entry per CDR3 protein. The top ten hold 3.5% to 4.5% of the sample, which has hundreds of thousands of distinct CDR3 sequences, 65% to 80% seen once. The study, taken as a whole, reports: About 29 sequences, all CD8+ CDR3, were shared between patients and controls.

Notes on this clonotype: Antigen specificity is unknown.

CDR3 size: 15 residues. Trimming cost V 5 bases and J 3 bases, with 14 bases left between them. This sequence originates from a human donor in good health, serving as a control. The sample taken for sequencing was sorted CD4+, CD8+, or CD8+CD57+ T cells (not recorded which) from PBMCs. This sequence joins TRBV12-3 or TRBV12-4 and TRBJ1-5, with D maybe TRBD1 (6 bases). The CDR3 region is CASSAGSGDNQPQHF. CDR3 nucleotides: TGTGCCAGCAGTGCGGGATCAGGGGACAATCAGCCCCAGCATTTT.